This T cell receptor (beta chain) was observed in a study of T cell responses to AZD1222 COVID-19 vaccine (dated by TCRdb to the early 2020s). Notes on the research overall: AZD1222 recipients given second doses at about 4 weeks or at about 12 weeks were pooled, since spike-specific TCR depth and breadth were not found to differ between the two schedules. TCR sequencing was performed for about 250 trial participants, of whom about 200 were given two doses of AZD1222 and some 26 were given two doses of MenACWY control vaccine. Trial participants were enrolled by age into 18-55, 56-69 and 70-plus year subgroups, with roughly 150, 30 and 60 TCR-sequenced participants respectively.

The CDR3 regions of human TCRbeta chains were analyzed by immunosequencing. The source study handled its data this way. Repertoire TCRs were checked for matches against a reference library of SARS-CoV-2-specific TCRs that had been generated using the MIRA antigen-specificity platform. Breadth was defined as the fraction of unique TCRs that were SARS-CoV-2-associated, and depth was defined as the fraction of total T cells that were SARS-CoV-2-associated. Each spike-specific TCR was assigned to its reactive spike region and to a CD4 or CD8 class using the MIRA data. Log10-transformed breadth and depth values were compared by one-way ANOVA with Sidak's multiple comparisons tests. The immuneACCESS repertoire file appears here via TCRdb, limited to in-frame rearrangements. These files lack a portion of the clones; in checked studies, under half of the deficit traces to unresolved V genes, and the cause of the others is not known. Clone size and V and J calls were adopted from that table, with D and trimming inferred from the DNA. This sample has roughly 100,000 clones in its table, and about 93% of those were observed once. The top ten constitute less than 6.5% of the sample.

With regard to this clone: The antigen this receptor binds is unknown. No qualities accompany the bases; no much larger clone lies one base away.

Here is what the overall study found, with its caveats: Only a handful of AZD1222 recipients were SARS-CoV-2 seropositive at baseline, limiting conclusions about previously exposed vaccinees. The vaccine-associated CD4 TCRs covered the entire spike protein, and the dominant responses fell in regions 160-218 and 743-854. Because no day 14 peak-response samples were available, the repertoires could be characterized only after the peak T cell response. After two AZD1222 doses, spike-specific TCR breadth and depth were significantly higher than at day 0 and than in MenACWY recipients. Epitopes outside the regions mutated in the B.1.351 and B.1.1.7 variants were reportedly recognized by nearly half of the unique spike-specific TCRs. Most participants were white British and females outnumbered males, and the authors suggested that clonal diversity may have been underestimated. The 56-69-year group was small, and its depth increase did not reach significance, likely because of low power.

From the cysteine through the phenylalanine, the CDR3 covers 17 amino acids. Here the CDR3 DNA is all that survives: 51 bases in frame from base 1. The germline V gene encodes CDR1 KGHDR and CDR2 SFDVKD. V is pruned by 0 bases and J by 6 bases, leaving 4 bases of the junction without a gene match. Per the publication, the time point label means: baseline before first vaccination. Samples from vaccinated people were obtained from the UK trials COV001 and COV002, which included a single-blind randomized controlled phase 2/3 trial of AZD1222 (ChAdOx1 nCoV-19) in healthy adults. Trial participant PBMC samples were collected at day 0 and day 28 after the second dose for TCRbeta chain sequencing.

The rearrangement joined TRBV24-1 to TRBJ2-1; 13 middle bases align to TRBD2. This specimen consisted of peripheral blood, obtained on day 0 of AZD1222 vaccination. The origin of this receptor is an adult in good health. The CDR3 has the sequence CATSDLVRLAGGNEQFF. The nucleotide sequence is given as TGTGCCACCAGTGATTTGGTTAGACTAGCGGGAGGCAATGAGCAGTTCTTC.